A selection of T cell receptor beta chains follows, all from one sample in a study of shared T cell receptors in the human thymus. TCRdb's table, derived via immunoSEQ multiplex PCR, lists solely in-frame clones and lacks some. The table records 540,000 or so clones, around three quarters of them present only once. These sequences were also reported in another study, on human thymus T cells.

Material: thymocytes. The receptor set was obtained from a boy in the first two years of life with a congenital heart defect. Each CDR3 is given without its conserved first and last residue. Part of the rows lack a size; the others show once, few, many or a class for expanded clones.

j_call clone_size v_call cdr3_aa
TRBJ1-5 . TRBV15 ATSSFIRGQPQH
TRBJ2-7 . TRBV4-2 ASSQVPTGGQTYEQY
TRBJ1-5 . TRBV10-2 ASSSRGGNQPQH
TRBJ2-7 few TRBV27 AGLKQGRITYEQY
TRBJ2-2 . TRBV28 ASSFSSSREGAGELF
TRBJ2-1 . TRBV6-4 ASSERRESSYNEQF
TRBJ2-1 . TRBV5-4 ASSSLAGVIHEQF
TRBJ2-7 few TRBV4-1 ASSQASPLTSCYEQY
TRBJ1-2 . TRBV5-6 ASSKGQGVGGYT
TRBJ2-3 . TRBV28 ASSSRGPCTDTQY
TRBJ1-5 . TRBV30 AWTERGQPQH
TRBJ1-4 . TRBV30 AWSVREEKLF
TRBJ2-7 . TRBV4-1 ASSQGHGGYEQY
TRBJ2-1 once TRBV6-6 ASRRQGLEF
TRBJ1-5 few TRBV27 ASSSGGQPQH
TRBJ2-6 . TRBV27 ASSRTGGTHSGANVLT
TRBJ2-7 once TRBV6-6 ASHGERDYEQY
TRBJ2-5 once TRBV11-3 ASSFDKHQETQY
. . TRBV25-1 ASSDGQGGHEQY
TRBJ1-1 . TRBV6-1 ASSDRVRLNTEAF
TRBJ2-1 . TRBV4-3 ASSQAPRLAGVFHEQF
TRBJ2-1 . TRBV5-1 ASSGDSYNEQF
TRBJ1-2 few TRBV2 ASSEGIPSLYGYT
TRBJ2-7 . TRBV27 ASSRDRGLAGAYEQY
TRBJ2-7 . TRBV6-1 ASRGTGPYEQY
TRBJ1-3 . TRBV7-2 ASSPRGTNTIY
TRBJ2-2 . TRBV14 ASSQDPEESVAGGPGGELF
TRBJ2-7 . TRBV7-9 ASSSSGVHEQY
TRBJ2-1 . TRBV4-2 ASSKSLLGNEQF
TRBJ2-7 few TRBV28 ASSQTPDRVWGREQY
TRBJ2-3 . TRBV4-3 ASSQEGTSGRGSSTDTQY
TRBJ2-1 . TRBV14 ASSRPAGPPGLAANEQF
TRBJ1-2 . TRBV6-5 ASRPTGRYYGYT